The T cell receptor (beta chain) described here comes from a study of OX40 agonist ivuxolimab in advanced cancers. This CDR3 contains 14 residues. The germline gives CDR1 SEHNR, CDR2 FQNEAQ (reference sequence). V shed 5 bases and J 0 bases; nucleotides not matched to a gene: 2. The assay was immunoSEQ multiplex PCR, and TCRdb's table has in-frame clones only and misses some. Among some 28,000 clones, 70% to 90% were seen once, and the ten largest hold 28%. V gene TRBV7-9 combines with J gene TRBJ2-5; 8 nucleotides line up with TRBD1. The TCR comes from an adult with an advanced solid tumor such as melanoma, head and neck, liver or kidney cancer. The source was CD4+ or CD8+ T cells sorted from blood, collected in a trial of the OX40 agonist ivuxolimab. CDR3 nucleotide sequence: TGTGCCAGCAGCGGGGACAGGTACCAAGAGACCCAGTACTTC. Translating gives CASSGDRYQETQYF.